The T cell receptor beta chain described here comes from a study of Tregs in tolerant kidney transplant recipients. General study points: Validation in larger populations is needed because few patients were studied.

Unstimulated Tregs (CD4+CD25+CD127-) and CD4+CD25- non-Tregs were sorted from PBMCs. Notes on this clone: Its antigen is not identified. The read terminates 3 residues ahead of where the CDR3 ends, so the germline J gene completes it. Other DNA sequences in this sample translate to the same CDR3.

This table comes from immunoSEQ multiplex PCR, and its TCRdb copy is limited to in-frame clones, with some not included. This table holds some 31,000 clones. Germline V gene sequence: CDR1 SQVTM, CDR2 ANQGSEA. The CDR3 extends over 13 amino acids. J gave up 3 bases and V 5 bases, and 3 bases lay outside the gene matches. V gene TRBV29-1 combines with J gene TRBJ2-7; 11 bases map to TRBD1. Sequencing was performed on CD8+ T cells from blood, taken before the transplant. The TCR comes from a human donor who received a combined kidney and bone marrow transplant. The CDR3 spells CSVPGTGGYEQYF. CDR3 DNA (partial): TGCAGCGTTCCCGGGACAGGGGGCTACGAG.